The 19 T cell receptor beta chains listed next were all sequenced from one sample in a study of pediatric ulcerative colitis. During colonoscopy, one to two rectal pinch biopsies were collected. TCRdb's copy holds only in-frame clones and misses some; the assay was immunoSEQ multiplex PCR. The table records some 40,000 clones, roughly 71% of them present only once. The sequenced material came from gut tissue. The receptors originated from a boy younger than 18 with severe ulcerative colitis.

This clone was seen a few times. This specimen includes other DNA sequences encoding the same CDR3. The rearrangement links TRBV5-4 to TRBJ1-5; TRBD1 is a possible D gene (5 bases). Germline values: CDR1 SGHNT, CDR2 YYREEE (reference sequence). The CDR3 sequence is 14 residues long. Between the trimmed V and J ends, which lost 0 bases and 5 bases, there was a span of 9 bases. In DNA form, the CDR3 reads TGTGCCAGCAGCTTGGATGGAGGGGATCAGCCCCAGCATTTT. This sequence encodes CASSLDGGDQPQHF.

This clone was found a few times. The CDR3 sequence is CASSLVGGMYQETQYF. CDR3 bases: TGTGCCAGCAGCCTAGTGGGGGGGATGTACCAAGAGACCCAGTACTTC. The chain carries TRBV2 and TRBJ2-5, with TRBD2 identical over 7 bases. The germline V gene encodes CDR1 SNHLY and CDR2 FYNNEI. The CDR3 length is 16 residues. Germline trimming cut 6 bases from V and 0 bases from J; bases unmatched to any gene: 10.

The chain joins TRBV30 to TRBJ1-2, with D possibly matching TRBD1 (6 bases). CDR1 GTSNPN and CDR2 SVGIG come from the germline V gene (reference sequence). Trimming stripped 0 bases from V and 7 bases from J, with 12 bases between. The CDR3 runs to 13 residues. In DNA form, the CDR3 reads TGTGCCTGGAGTGTTCAGGGGCCCGGTGGCTACACCTTC. It yields the protein CAWSVQGPGGYTF.

The V call is TRBV2, the J call TRBJ1-3; tentative D call: TRBD1 (5 bases). CDR1 is SNHLY and CDR2 is FYNNEI in the germline V gene. CDR3 length equals 13 residues. V lost 9 bases to trimming and J lost 2 bases, with 11 bases between them. DNA for the CDR3: TGTGCCAGGACGGCGGGGCCTGGAAACACCATATATTTT. Its protein product is CARTAGPGNTIYF.

This chain joins TRBV11-3 and TRBJ2-5; D may match TRBD1 or TRBD2 (5 bases each). This CDR3 is 14 amino acids long. With 5 bases removed from V and 7 bases from J, the gap between germline ends came to 17 bases. Germline V gene lookup returns CDR1 SGHNT and CDR2 YENEEA. Written as DNA, the CDR3 is TGTGCCAGCAGCCCGGGACCCCTAGGTGGGACCCAGTACTTC. Its protein is CASSPGPLGGTQYF. Full variable domain (rest looked up from reference TRBV11-3 and TRBJ2-5): EAGVVQSPRYKIIEKKQPVAFWCNPISGHNTLYWYLQNLGQGPELLIRYENEEAVDDSQLPKDRFSAERLKGVDSTLKIQPAELGDSAVYLCASSPGPLGGTQYFGPGTRLLVL.

The chain links TRBV5-1 to TRBJ2-1, with D possibly TRBD2 on 5 matching bases. CDR1 SGHRS and CDR2 YFSETQ come from the germline V gene. With 4 bases removed from V and 5 bases from J, the gap between germline ends came to 16 bases. The CDR3 length is 15 residues. CDR3 protein: CASSALVGSNNEQFF. CDR3 nucleotide sequence: TGCGCCAGCAGCGCATTAGTGGGGAGCAACAATGAGCAGTTCTTC.

This clone was seen only once. The rearrangement links TRBV7-9 to TRBJ2-5, with unresolved D. V gave up 6 bases and J gave up 2 bases, with 4 bases separating them. Germline CDR1 is SEHNR and CDR2 is FQNEAQ (reference sequence). This CDR3 has 11 amino acids. Here the CDR3 DNA reads TGTGCCAGCAGACAACAAGAGACCCAGTACTTC. It translates to CASRQQETQYF. Full variable domain (outside the CDR3, taken from reference TRBV7-9 and TRBJ2-5): DTGVSQNPRHKITKRGQNVTFRCDPISEHNRLYWYRQTLGQGPEFLTYFQNEAQLEKSRLLSDRFSAERPKGSFSTLEIQRTEQGDSAMYLCASRQQETQYFGPGTRLLVL.

V usage is TRBV10-3 and J usage is TRBJ1-1; D perhaps matches TRBD1 (6 bases). The CDR3 runs 13 residues. Between the trimmed V and J ends, which lost 7 bases and 6 bases, there was a span of 15 bases. Germline CDR1 and CDR2: ENHRY and SYGVKD. The CDR3 is CAINRAEDSEAFF. In DNA form, the CDR3 reads TGTGCCATCAACAGGGCGGAGGATTCTGAAGCTTTCTTT.

The chain recombines TRBV28 with TRBJ1-2; TRBD1 aligns across 11 bases. There are 14 residues in the CDR3. Germline V gene data show CDR1 as MDHEN and CDR2 as SYDVKM. J was trimmed by 8 bases and V by 2 bases; bases with no gene match: 4. CDR3 residues: CASSLGQGAGGYTF. The DNA for the CDR3 is TGTGCCAGCAGTTTAGGACAGGGGGCAGGGGGCTACACCTTC.

The chain carries TRBV11-2 and TRBJ2-7, with 7 bases lining up with TRBD1. J lost 2 bases, V lost 4 bases, and 11 bases had no gene match. The CDR3 totals 16 residues. The germline V gene has CDR1 SGHAT and CDR2 FQNNGV. This CDR3 reads CASSSNRGRGTYEQYF. As DNA, the CDR3 is TGTGCCAGCAGCTCGAACAGGGGAAGAGGGACCTACGAGCAGTACTTC.

This clone has only one observation. The chain recombines TRBV5-1 with TRBJ2-2; D may be TRBD2 (5 bases). From germline, CDR1 is SGHRS and CDR2 YFSETQ. The V end lost 7 bases, the J end lost 1 base, and 17 bases lay between the germline ends. The CDR3 is made up of 16 amino acids. DNA for the CDR3: TGCGCCAGCGGGTCCGGACTGTACTTGAACACCGGGGAGCTGTTTTTT. It translates to CASGSGLYLNTGELFF.

The chain carries TRBV7-9 and TRBJ2-1, with TRBD2 as a possible D gene (7 bases). V lost 2 bases to trimming and J lost 7 bases, with 12 bases between them. CDR3 length equals 14 residues. Per germline, CDR1 SEHNR and CDR2 FQNEAQ (reference sequence). The CDR3 loop reads CASSLIGGENEQFF. The CDR3 bases are TGTGCCAGCAGCTTAATAGGGGGGGAAAATGAGCAGTTCTTC.

As for this clone: No conserved phenylalanine or tryptophan ends this CDR3, so it is likely a read error. This sample also contains other DNA sequences that code for the same CDR3. The rearrangement uses TRBV6-1 and TRBJ1-6, with unresolved D. Germline CDR1 and CDR2: MNHNS and SASEGT. CDR3 size: 15 residues. V shed 3 bases and J shed 6 bases, with 12 bases lying between them. CDR3 loop: CASSEAGARNSPLHL. In DNA, the CDR3 is TGTGCCAGCAGTGAGGCAGGTGCTCGTAATTCACCCCTCCACCTT.

The gene calls are TRBV2 and TRBJ1-2; the D gene is possibly TRBD1 (6 bases). Between the trimmed V and J ends, which lost 5 bases and 4 bases, there was a span of 14 bases. The germline gives CDR1 SNHLY, CDR2 FYNNEI. The CDR3 sequence is 14 residues long. The CDR3 bases are TGTGCCAGCAGTTACCAGGGGTCGGGCTATGGCTACACCTTC. Protein product: CASSYQGSGYGYTF.

V and J are TRBV19 and TRBJ2-2; D is undetermined. Germline V lookup: CDR1 LNHDA, CDR2 SQIVND (reference sequence). V dropped 6 bases and J dropped 0 bases, with 11 bases sitting between them. CDR3 size: 15 residues. CDR3 sequence reads: CASSRNPTNTGELFF. CDR3 DNA sequence: TGTGCCAGTAGCAGAAACCCTACGAACACCGGGGAGCTGTTTTTT.

This chain links TRBV6-4 with TRBJ2-1; TRBD2 agrees at 7 bases. The germline gives CDR1 MRHNA, CDR2 SNTAGT. V shed 5 bases, J shed 10 bases, and the junction held 5 bases outside the gene matches. The CDR3 sequence is 12 residues long. In nucleotides, the CDR3 is TGTGCCAGCAGTTTCAGGGAGGGGGAGCAGTTCTTC. The encoded protein is CASSFREGEQFF.

This chain connects TRBV15 to TRBJ2-3, with no clear D. From germline, CDR1 is LNHNV and CDR2 YYDKDF (reference sequence). The CDR3 covers 15 residues. V lost 9 bases and J 0 bases, leaving 16 bases between the germline ends. The CDR3 bases are TGTGCCACGGCCCAGACGCGGCCTAGCACAGATACGCAGTATTTT. Its protein is CATAQTRPSTDTQYF.

Concerning this clone itself: Within the sample, other DNA sequences also encode this same CDR3. The chain is built from TRBV2 and TRBJ2-5; D ambiguous. Germline values: CDR1 SNHLY, CDR2 FYNNEI. The V end lost 0 bases, the J end lost 2 bases, and 1 base lay between the germline ends. This CDR3 region has 12 residues. CDR3 in amino acids: CASSEAQETQYF. The CDR3 DNA is TGTGCCAGCAGTGAAGCTCAAGAGACCCAGTACTTC.

The genes are TRBV6-5 and TRBJ2-1; no definite D call. This CDR3 has 14 amino acids. Trimming pared 2 bases from V and 9 bases from J, leaving 14 bases between. CDR1 and CDR2 from the germline V gene are MNHEY and SVGAGI. The CDR3 is CASSYNSRLGEQFF. CDR3 sequence (DNA): TGTGCCAGCAGTTACAATTCGAGGCTCGGTGAGCAGTTCTTC.